The 22 T cell receptor beta chains below all came from one sample that was sequenced in a study of T cell clusters in autoimmune cytopenias. TRB rearrangements were amplified by touch-down multiplex PCR with mixed TRB-A/B primers. TCRdb reprocessed the multiplex PCR reads and stores each CDR3 protein as one record, lacking DNA. Here the sample table reports several thousand distinct CDR3 sequences. About 39,000 genome equivalents of blood DNA were amplified for TRB. In addition, the sample was reused for a study of T cell repertoires in aging, cancer and after chemotherapy.

Specimen: peripheral blood. The origin of the receptors is a human donor in good health.

V is TRBV7-9 and J is TRBJ1-1. The CDR3 sequence is 14 residues long. In germline, CDR1 is SEHNR, CDR2 FQNEAQ (reference sequence). CDR3 loop: CASSLASSRTEAFF.

The CDR3: CASSIPSGGRTGELFF. The J gene is TRBJ2-2, the V gene TRBV19; checking the TCRdb D call of TRBD2 is not possible without DNA. Germline V lookup: CDR1 LNHDA, CDR2 SQIVND (reference sequence). The length of the CDR3 is 16 residues.

CDR3 in amino acids: CASSEAMAVREQYF. The rearrangement links TRBV6-1 to TRBJ2-7. The CDR3 is 14 residues long. Germline loops: CDR1 MNHNS, CDR2 SASEGT.

The chain links TRBV20-1 to TRBJ2-2; checking the TCRdb D call of TRBD2 is not possible without DNA. The CDR3 has 14 residues. Germline V gene lookup returns CDR1 DFQATT and CDR2 SNEGSKA (reference sequence). CDR3 sequence reads: CSASWALNTGELFF.

This clonotype is called medium-sized based on its frequency. V gene TRBV29-1 combines with J gene TRBJ2-5; TCRdb's D gene call, TRBD1, goes unchecked for lack of DNA. CDR1 and CDR2 (germline): SQVTM, ANQGSEA. The CDR3 is 13 residues long. CDR3 in amino acids: CSVLQGLQEPQYF.

Considering frequency, this clonotype is medium-sized. V usage is TRBV30 and J usage is TRBJ2-5; there is no DNA to check the TCRdb D call of TRBD1. This CDR3 contains 13 residues. Germline CDR1 is GTSNPN and CDR2 is SVGIG (reference sequence). This CDR3 reads CAWSGPGRETQYF.

This chain uses TRBV27 with TRBJ2-7; no DNA is available, so the TRBD1 call from TCRdb remains unchecked. The length of the CDR3 is 12 residues. The germline V gene encodes CDR1 MNHEY and CDR2 SMNVEV (reference sequence). This CDR3 reads CASSSPLREQYF.

The CDR3 sequence: CASSYSGSGRRETQYF. This sequence joins TRBV6-5 and TRBJ2-5; TCRdb picks TRBD2, but there is no DNA to check that call. The germline CDR1 and CDR2 sequences are MNHEY and SVGAGI. The CDR3 loop spans 16 amino acids.

Measured by frequency, this clonotype is medium-sized. The chain is built from TRBV6-5 and TRBJ1-5. The CDR3 loop spans 13 amino acids. CDR1 and CDR2 (germline): MNHEY, SVGAGI. The CDR3 reads CASSYRYNQPQHF.

This clonotype is identified as medium-sized from frequency. The J gene is TRBJ2-3, the V gene TRBV5-5; TCRdb lists TRBD2, though no DNA is available to test this call. The CDR3 length is 15 residues. CDR1 and CDR2 from the germline V gene are SGHKS and YYEKEE (reference sequence). The CDR3 loop is CASSLQREVVDTQYF.

V gene TRBV5-1 combines with J gene TRBJ2-5; the TRBD2 assignment by TCRdb is unverifiable without DNA. This CDR3 region has 17 residues. Germline CDR1 reads SGHRS; CDR2 reads YFSETQ. CDR3 protein: CASSLGLAGGYQETQYF.

This clonotype is deemed medium-sized by its frequency. This rearrangement joins TRBV5-6 to TRBJ2-3; the TCRdb D gene call, TRBD1, has no DNA to confirm it. From germline, CDR1 is SGHDT and CDR2 YYEEEE. The CDR3 contains 15 residues. CDR3 loop: CASSFRDRASYTQYF.

Judged by frequency, this clonotype is medium-sized. The chain recombines TRBV30 with TRBJ1-1; without DNA, the TCRdb call of TRBD1 cannot be checked. Germline-derived CDR1 and CDR2 are GTSNPN and SVGIG (reference sequence). The CDR3 runs 13 residues. This CDR3 reads CAWLRGGNTEAFF.

This clonotype is labeled medium-sized based on frequency. The chain is built from TRBV30 and TRBJ2-7; TCRdb proposes TRBD1, but this gene call is untestable without DNA. The germline CDR1 and CDR2 sequences are GTSNPN and SVGIG (reference sequence). This CDR3 has 13 amino acids. CDR3 amino acids: CAWSSGQSYEQYF. Variable domain in full (rest from reference TRBV30 and TRBJ2-7): SQTIHQWPATLVQPVGSPLSLECTVEGTSNPNLYWYRQAAGRGLQLLFYSVGIGQISSEVPQNLSASRPQDRQFILSSKKLLLSDSGFYLCAWSSGQSYEQYFGPGTRLTVT.

The chain links TRBV12-3 or TRBV12-4 to TRBJ1-1; TCRdb's D call of TRBD1 is untestable without DNA. This CDR3 has 15 amino acids. The CDR3 here is CASSLGGGMDTEAFF.

The chain employs TRBV27 and TRBJ1-2. CDR1 is MNHEY, CDR2 SMNVEV, per germline (reference sequence). CDR3 length: 13 residues. This CDR3 is CASSFWQNYGYTF.

By frequency, this clonotype registers medium-sized (0.01 to 0.1%). The rearrangement uses TRBV5-5 and TRBJ2-2; TCRdb lists TRBD1, though no DNA is available to test this call. This CDR3 contains 14 residues. Germline V gene data show CDR1 as SGHKS and CDR2 as YYEKEE (reference sequence). CDR3 region: CASSLGGAAGELFF.

Judged by frequency, this clonotype is medium-sized. This chain joins TRBV6-5 and TRBJ2-1; TCRdb selects TRBD1, and the lack of DNA leaves this call unchecked. The CDR3 runs to 18 residues. The germline V gene encodes CDR1 MNHEY and CDR2 SVGAGI. CDR3 region: CASSYRGRARKGANEQFF.

This rearrangement joins TRBV29-1 to TRBJ1-1; TCRdb's D call, TRBD1, is unchecked because there is no DNA. Per germline, CDR1 SQVTM and CDR2 ANQGSEA. The CDR3 contains 13 residues. The CDR3 spells CSASRGGGTEAFF.

The chain joins TRBV13 to TRBJ1-1. Per germline, CDR1 PRHDT and CDR2 FYEKMQ (reference sequence). The CDR3 covers 16 residues. This CDR3 is CASSLRGLRVNTEAFF.

The V gene is TRBV29-1, the J gene TRBJ1-5. This CDR3 comprises 13 residues. Germline values: CDR1 SQVTM, CDR2 ANQGSEA. The CDR3 spells CSAAEYSNQPQHF.

The gene calls are TRBV12-3 or TRBV12-4 and TRBJ2-4; TCRdb calls TRBD1, which cannot be checked without DNA. The CDR3 runs 16 residues. The chain's CDR3 is CASSWNGIRSENIQYF.